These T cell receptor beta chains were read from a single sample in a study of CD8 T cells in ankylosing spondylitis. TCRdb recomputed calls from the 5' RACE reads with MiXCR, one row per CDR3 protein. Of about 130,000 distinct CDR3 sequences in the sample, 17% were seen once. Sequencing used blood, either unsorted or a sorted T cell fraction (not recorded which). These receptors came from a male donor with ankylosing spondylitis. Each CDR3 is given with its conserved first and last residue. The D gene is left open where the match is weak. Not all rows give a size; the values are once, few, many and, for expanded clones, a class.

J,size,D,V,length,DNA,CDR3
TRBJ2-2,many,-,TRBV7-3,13,TGTGCCAGCAGCTTACGGGGGCCCGGGGAGCTGTTTTTT,CASSLRGPGELFF
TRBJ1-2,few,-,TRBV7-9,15,TGTGCCAGCAGCCTCCTGCCGCAGTCCAACTATGGCTACACCTTC,CASSLLPQSNYGYTF
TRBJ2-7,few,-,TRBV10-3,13,TGTGCCATCAGTGAGTCTCCGAGTAACGAGCAGTACTTC,CAISESPSNEQYF
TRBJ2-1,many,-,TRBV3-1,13,TGTGCCAGCAGCCAAGGTAACGGGGGCACCCGGTTCTTC,CASSQGNGGTRFF
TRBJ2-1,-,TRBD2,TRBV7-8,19,TGTGCCAGCAGCCCCTACCTAGCTAGCGGGAGTAGCTCCTACAATGAGCAGTTCTTC,CASSPYLASGSSSYNEQFF
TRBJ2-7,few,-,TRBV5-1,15,TGCGCCAGCAGCTTCAGGGGTAGTTCCACCTACGAGCAGTACTTC,CASSFRGSSTYEQYF
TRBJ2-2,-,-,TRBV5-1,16,TGCGCCAGCAGCTTGCGGCAGCACCTGAACACCGGGGAGCTGTTTTTT,CASSLRQHLNTGELFF
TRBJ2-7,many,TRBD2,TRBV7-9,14,TGTGCCAGCAGCTTAGTGGCGGGAGGGAACGAGCAGTACTTC,CASSLVAGGNEQYF
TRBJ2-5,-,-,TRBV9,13,TGTGCCAGCAGCGTAGTTGGGGGAGAGACCCAGTACTTC,CASSVVGGETQYF
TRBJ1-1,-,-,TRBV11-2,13,TGTGCCAGCAGCTTAGGACCGTACACTGAAGCTTTCTTT,CASSLGPYTEAFF